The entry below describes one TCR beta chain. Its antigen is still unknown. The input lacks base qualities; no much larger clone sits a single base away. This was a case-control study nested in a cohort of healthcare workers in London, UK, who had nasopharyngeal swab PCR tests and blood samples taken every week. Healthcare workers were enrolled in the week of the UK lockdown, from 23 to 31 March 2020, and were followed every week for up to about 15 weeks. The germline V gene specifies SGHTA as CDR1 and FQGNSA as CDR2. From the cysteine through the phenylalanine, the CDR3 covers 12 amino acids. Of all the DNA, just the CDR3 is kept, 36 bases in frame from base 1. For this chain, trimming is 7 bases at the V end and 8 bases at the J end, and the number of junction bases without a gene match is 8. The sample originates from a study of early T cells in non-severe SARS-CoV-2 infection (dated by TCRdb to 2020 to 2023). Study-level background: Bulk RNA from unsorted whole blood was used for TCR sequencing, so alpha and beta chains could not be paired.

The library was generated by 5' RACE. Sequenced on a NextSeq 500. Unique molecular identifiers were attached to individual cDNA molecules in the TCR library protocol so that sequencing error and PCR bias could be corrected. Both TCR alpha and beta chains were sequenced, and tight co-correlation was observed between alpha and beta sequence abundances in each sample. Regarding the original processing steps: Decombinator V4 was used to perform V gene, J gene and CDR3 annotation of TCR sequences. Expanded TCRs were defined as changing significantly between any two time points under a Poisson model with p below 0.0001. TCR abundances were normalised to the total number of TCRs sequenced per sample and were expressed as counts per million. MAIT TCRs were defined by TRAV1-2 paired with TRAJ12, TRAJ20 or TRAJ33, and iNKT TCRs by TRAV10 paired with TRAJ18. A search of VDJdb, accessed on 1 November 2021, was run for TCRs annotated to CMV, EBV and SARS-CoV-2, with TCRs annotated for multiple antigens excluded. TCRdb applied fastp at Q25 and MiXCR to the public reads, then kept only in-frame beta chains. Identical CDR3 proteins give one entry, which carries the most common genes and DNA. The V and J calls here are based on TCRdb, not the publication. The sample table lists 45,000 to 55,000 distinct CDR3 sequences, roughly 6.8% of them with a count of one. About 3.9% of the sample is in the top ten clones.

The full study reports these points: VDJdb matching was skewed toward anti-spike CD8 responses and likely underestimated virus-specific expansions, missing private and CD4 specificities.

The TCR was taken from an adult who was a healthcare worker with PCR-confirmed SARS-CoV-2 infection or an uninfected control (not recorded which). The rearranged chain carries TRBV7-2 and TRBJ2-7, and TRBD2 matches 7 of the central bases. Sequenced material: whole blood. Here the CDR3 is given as CASKSGVGQQYF. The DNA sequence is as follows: TGTGCCAGCAAGAGCGGGGTTGGGCAGCAGTACTTC.